This T cell receptor (beta chain) was identified during a study of T cell responses to AZD1222 COVID-19 vaccine. Sequencing was performed with immunoSEQ multiplex PCR; in TCRdb, only in-frame clones are kept and a portion is missing. The sample has tens of thousands of clones; 87% are singletons. Study conclusions and caveats: Spike-wide vaccine-associated CD4 TCRs dominated at 160-218 and 743-854. Repertoires were collected only later (after the peak T cell response had occurred). The donors showed a predominance of white British ancestry and of females, with possible underestimation of clonal diversity.

Note on this clone: The target antigen is unknown.

The study pooled second doses at about 4 or about 12 weeks. The CDR3 runs 17 residues. Germline CDR1 SGHTS, CDR2 YDEGEE. The V end lost 2 bases, the J end lost 5 bases, and 21 bases lay between the germline ends. The chain joins TRBV5-8 to TRBJ2-3, with a tentative D call TRBD2 (5 bases). This TCR was recovered from an adult who received the AZD1222 COVID-19 vaccine. Sequenced material: peripheral blood, taken 28 days after the second AZD1222 dose. In DNA form, the CDR3 reads TGTGCCAGCAGCTTATCGGGGAGAAGGGCACGGGGAGATACGCAGTATTTT. Its translation is CASSLSGRRARGDTQYF.